This T cell receptor beta chain was sequenced for a study of shared clonotypes between healthy human individuals. Study as a whole: Plates per donor: three CD4 naive, three CD4 memory, two CD8 naive, one CD8 memory. General study findings and limits: Sequencing depth was predicted to influence how clonotypes are shared among donors.

CDR1 is GTSNPN and CDR2 is SVGIG in the germline V gene (reference sequence). There are 10 residues in the CDR3. Researchers divided each subset's genomic DNA evenly across several immunoSEQ plates. In replicate PCRs of sorted subsets, approximately 210 ng DNA, about 30,000 T cell genomes, was used. Only in-frame clones appear in the TCRdb table, and some are missing; sequencing was by immunoSEQ multiplex PCR. The data contain 950,000 to 1,100,000 clones, about three quarters of them singletons. Concerning this clone: Antigen unknown.

V and J are TRBV30 and TRBJ2-5; D gene unclear. Sequenced: memory CD4+ T cells sorted from blood. Subset: CD45RA-negative fraction. The clonotype comes from a man aged 18 to 29 in good health. The DNA of the CDR3 is TGTGCACTGGGCCTTGAGACCCAGTACTTC. The encoded protein is CALGLETQYF.